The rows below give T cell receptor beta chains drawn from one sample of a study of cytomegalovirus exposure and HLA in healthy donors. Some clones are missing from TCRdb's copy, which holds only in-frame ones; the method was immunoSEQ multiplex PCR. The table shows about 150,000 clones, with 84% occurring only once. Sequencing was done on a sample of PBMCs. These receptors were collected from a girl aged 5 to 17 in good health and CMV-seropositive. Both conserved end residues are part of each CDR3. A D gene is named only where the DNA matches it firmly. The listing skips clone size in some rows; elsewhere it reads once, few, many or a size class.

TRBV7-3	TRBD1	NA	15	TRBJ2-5	TGTGCCAGCAGCTTCGCCGACAGGGAAGGGGAGACCCAGTACTTC	CASSFADREGETQYF
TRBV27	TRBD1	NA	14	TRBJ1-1	TGTGCCAGCAGTTTAGACCCAGGACAGGCGATGGCTTTCTTT	CASSLDPGQAMAFF
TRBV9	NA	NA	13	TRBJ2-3	TGTGCCAGCAGCGTAGCTAGCACAGATACGCAGTATTTT	CASSVASTDTQYF
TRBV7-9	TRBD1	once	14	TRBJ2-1	TGTGCCAGCAGCATAATTCAGGGGGCGGGTGAGCAGTTCTTC	CASSIIQGAGEQFF
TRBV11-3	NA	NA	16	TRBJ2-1	TGTGCCAGCAGCTTACCCCCGTCCTATCAGGGCAATGAGCAGTTCTTC	CASSLPPSYQGNEQFF
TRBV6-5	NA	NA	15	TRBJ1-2	TGTGCCAGCAGTGGGGATTGGGGGCCAAACTATGGCTACACCTTC	CASSGDWGPNYGYTF
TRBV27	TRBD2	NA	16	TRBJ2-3	TGTGCCAGCAGTTCTGGACTAGCGATTGCGGAAGATACGCAGTATTTT	CASSSGLAIAEDTQYF
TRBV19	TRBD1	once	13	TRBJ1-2	TGTGCCAGTACCGAACAGGGGACGCATGGCTACACCTTC	CASTEQGTHGYTF
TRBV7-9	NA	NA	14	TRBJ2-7	TGTGCCAGCAGCTTAGGGCAGCTAGCCTACGAGCAGTACTTC	CASSLGQLAYEQYF
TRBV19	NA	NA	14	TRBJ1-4	TGTGCCAGCGCGAAGGGGATGGGGATTGAAAAACTGTTTTTT	CASAKGMGIEKLFF
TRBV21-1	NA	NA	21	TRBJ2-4	TGTGCCAGCAGCAAAGCTCGCGGATCAGGACTAGCGGAACTAGCCAAAAACATTCAGTACTTC	CASSKARGSGLAELAKNIQYF
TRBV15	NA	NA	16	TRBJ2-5	TGTGCCACCAGCACGACTATCAAGGGTTTAACGGAGACCCAGTACTTC	CATSTTIKGLTETQYF
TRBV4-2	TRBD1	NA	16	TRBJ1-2	TGTGCCAGCAGCCAAGCGGGGGACAGGGGATTCTATGGCTACACCTTC	CASSQAGDRGFYGYTF
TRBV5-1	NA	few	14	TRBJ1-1	TGCGCCAGCACCACCGGGGAAAAGAACACTGAAGCTTTCTTT	CASTTGEKNTEAFF
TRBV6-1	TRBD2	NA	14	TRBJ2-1	TGTGCCAGCAGTTTCCTAGCGGGGGGGAATGAGCAGTTCTTC	CASSFLAGGNEQFF
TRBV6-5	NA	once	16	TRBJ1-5	TGTGCCAGCAGTTTACGGGCAGGGGCTAGCAATCAGCCCCAGCATTTT	CASSLRAGASNQPQHF
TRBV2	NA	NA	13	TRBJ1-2	TGTGCCAGCAGTGTTCAGGGCATCTATGGCTACACCTTC	CASSVQGIYGYTF
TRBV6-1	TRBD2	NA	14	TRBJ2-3	TGTGCCAGCGGACTAGCGGGGGGGTATGATACGCAGTATTTT	CASGLAGGYDTQYF
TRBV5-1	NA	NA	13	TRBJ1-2	TGCGCCAGCAGCTCAGGGGAAGGGGATGGCTACACCTTC	CASSSGEGDGYTF
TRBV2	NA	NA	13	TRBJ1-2	TGTGCCAGCAGTGTATCCGGGGTCTATGGCTACACCTTC	CASSVSGVYGYTF
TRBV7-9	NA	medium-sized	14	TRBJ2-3	TGTGCCAGCGATGAGGGCCCGCGCACAGATACGCAGTATTTT	CASDEGPRTDTQYF
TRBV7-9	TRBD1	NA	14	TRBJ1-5	TGTGCCAGCAGCGGGCAGGGGGTCCACCAGCCCCAGCATTTT	CASSGQGVHQPQHF
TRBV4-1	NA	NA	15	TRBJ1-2	TGCGCCAGCAGCCAAGGCCCACAACCACCCTATGGCTACACCTTC	CASSQGPQPPYGYTF
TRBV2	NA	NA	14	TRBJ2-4	TGTGCCAGCACTAGAAGTATAGCCAAAAACATTCAGTACTTC	CASTRSIAKNIQYF
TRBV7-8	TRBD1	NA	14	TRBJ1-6	TGTGCCAGCAGCCCGGGAGGGGGCGCACAGCCCCTCCACTTT	CASSPGGGAQPLHF
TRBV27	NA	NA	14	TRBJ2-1	TGTGCCAGCAGACCGACAGGATCAAATAATGAGCAGTTCTTC	CASRPTGSNNEQFF
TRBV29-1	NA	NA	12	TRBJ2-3	TGCAGCGTTGGAAGAGGCACAGATACGCAGTATTTT	CSVGRGTDTQYF
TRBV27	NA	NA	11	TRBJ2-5	TGTGCCAGCAAAAAGGAGGGGACCCAGTACTTC	CASKKEGTQYF
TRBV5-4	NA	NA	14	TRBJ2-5	TGTGCCAGCAGCTCCTTATCACAGGGAGAGACCCAGTACTTC	CASSSLSQGETQYF
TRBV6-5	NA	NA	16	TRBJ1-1	TGTGCCAGCAGTTACTATCCGGGTGGGGCCGAGACTGAAGCTTTCTTT	CASSYYPGGAETEAFF
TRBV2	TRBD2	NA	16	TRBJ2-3	TGTGCCAGCAGGTTTTATAGCGGGAGTGACACAGATACGCAGTATTTT	CASRFYSGSDTDTQYF
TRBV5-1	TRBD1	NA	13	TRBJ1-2	TGCGCCAGCTCCCAGACAGGGGAGTATGGCTACACCTTC	CASSQTGEYGYTF
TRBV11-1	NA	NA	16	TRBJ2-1	TGTGCCAGCAGAAAAGGTGGCGGGACGGTCTCTGATGAGCAGTTCTTC	CASRKGGGTVSDEQFF
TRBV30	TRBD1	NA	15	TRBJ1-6	TGTGCCTGGAGTGTTGAGTACAGGGGAGGTTCACCCCTCCACTTT	CAWSVEYRGGSPLHF
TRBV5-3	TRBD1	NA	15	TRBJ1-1	TGTGCCAGAAGCTTTGGTGGGACAGGGAACACTGAAGCTTTCTTT	CARSFGGTGNTEAFF
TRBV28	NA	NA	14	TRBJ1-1	TGTGCCAGCAGTTTTCAGGGTATAATGGGAGAAGCTTTCTTT	CASSFQGIMGEAFF
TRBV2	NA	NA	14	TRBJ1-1	TGTGCCAGCAGCATACAGGGTAGAAACACTGAAGCTTTCTTT	CASSIQGRNTEAFF
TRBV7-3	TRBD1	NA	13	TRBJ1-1	TGTGCCAGCAGCCCCCAGGGGGACACTGAAGCTTTCTTT	CASSPQGDTEAFF
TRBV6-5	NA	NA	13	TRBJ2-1	TGTGCCAGCAGTCCCGGGACTCCCGATGAGCAGTTCTTC	CASSPGTPDEQFF
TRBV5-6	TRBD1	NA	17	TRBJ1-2	TGTGCCAGCAGCTTCTCGGACAGGGGGGTTATCGTGAGTGGCTACACCTTC	CASSFSDRGVIVSGYTF
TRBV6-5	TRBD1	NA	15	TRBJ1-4	TGTGCCAGCAGTCTTCGGACAGGGGGTTTTGAAAAACTGTTTTTT	CASSLRTGGFEKLFF
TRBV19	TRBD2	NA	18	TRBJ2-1	TGTGCCAGTAGTCCGGCCGTGGGCGGGGGGAGCTCCTACAATGAGCAGTTCTTC	CASSPAVGGGSSYNEQFF
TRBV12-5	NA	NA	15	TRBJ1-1	TGTGCTAGTGGTTTTATTGGGGCAGGGAACACTGAAGCTTTCTTT	CASGFIGAGNTEAFF
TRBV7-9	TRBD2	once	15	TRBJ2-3	TGTGCCAGCAGCCCTCGACTAGCGGGAGAGGTTACGCAGTATTTT	CASSPRLAGEVTQYF
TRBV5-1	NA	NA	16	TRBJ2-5	TGCGCCAGCAGCTTGGAAGGGGAATGGGTTAGCGAGACCCAGTACTTC	CASSLEGEWVSETQYF
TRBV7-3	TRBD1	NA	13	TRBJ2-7	TGTGCCAGCAGCTTGATACAGGGGAGCGAGCAGTACTTC	CASSLIQGSEQYF
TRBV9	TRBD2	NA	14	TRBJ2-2	TGTGCCAGCACCCGGGGGGGGCACACCGGGGAGCTGTTTTTT	CASTRGGHTGELFF
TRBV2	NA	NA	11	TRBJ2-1	TGTGCCTTAGGTGGCCCGACAGAGCAGTTCTTC	CALGGPTEQFF
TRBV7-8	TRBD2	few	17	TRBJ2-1	TGTGCCAGCAGCTTAAGGCGGGACTACTACTCCTACAATGAGCAGTTCTTC	CASSLRRDYYSYNEQFF
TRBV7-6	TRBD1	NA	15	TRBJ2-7	TGTGCCAGCAGCTTAGCAGGGACAGGTTACTACGAGCAGTACTTC	CASSLAGTGYYEQYF
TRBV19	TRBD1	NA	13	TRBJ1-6	TGTGCCAGTAGTGACAGGGTAGATTCACCCCTCCACTTT	CASSDRVDSPLHF
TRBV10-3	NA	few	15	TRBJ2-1	TGTGCCATCAGTGGTGAGGATAGGGGATACAATGAGCAGTTCTTC	CAISGEDRGYNEQFF
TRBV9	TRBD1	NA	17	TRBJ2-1	TGTGCCAGCAGTATGGGGCTCGACAGGGGATCTTACAATGAGCAGTTCTTC	CASSMGLDRGSYNEQFF
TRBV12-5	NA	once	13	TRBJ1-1	TGTGCTAGTGGCAGACAGGTGAACACTGAAGCTTTCTTT	CASGRQVNTEAFF